Listed below are T cell receptor beta chains from one sample, sequenced in a study of CD8+CD57+ T cells in acquired aplastic anemia. TCRdb fed the reads into MiXCR, producing one record per CDR3 protein. Altogether 250,000 to 300,000 distinct CDR3 sequences are present, approximately 60% being singletons, with the ten largest covering 1.3%. The sequencing input was sorted CD4+, CD8+, or CD8+CD57+ T cells (not recorded which) from PBMCs. These receptor sequences come from a human donor with aplastic anemia. Both conserved end residues are part of each CDR3. D genes are given only for firm matches. Clone size appears in some rows only: once, few, many, or a class for an expanded clone.

CDR3nt	CDR3aa	abundance	v_gene	d_gene	j_gene
TGTGCCAGCAGTGTGGGACAGGGAGTCACCGGGGAGCTGTTTTTT	CASSVGQGVTGELFF	many	TRBV12-3/TRBV12-4	TRBD1	TRBJ2-2
TGCAGCGTAGGAGAGTACAATGAGCAGTTCTTC	CSVGEYNEQFF	many	TRBV29-1	NA	TRBJ2-1
TGTGCCAGTAGTATAGGGACTAGCGGGGGGGGTCGGGAGACCCAGCATTTT	CASSIGTSGGGRETQHF	NA	TRBV19	NA	TRBJ1-5
TGCGCCAGCAGCCCGAGGACTAGCGGCCCCGAGATAAATACGCAGTATTTT	CASSPRTSGPEINTQYF	few	TRBV5-1	TRBD2	TRBJ2-3
TGCGCCAGCAGCCGTAATACGCGAGCGGGAGAGACCCAGTACTTC	CASSRNTRAGETQYF	NA	TRBV4-1	NA	TRBJ2-5
TGTGCCAGCAGCTTGGGAGGGGACAGGGGTTACGAGCAGTACTTC	CASSLGGDRGYEQYF	few	TRBV7-2	TRBD1	TRBJ2-7
TGTGCCAGCAGTCACCGGGACGAGCGGGACGACTACTTC	CASSHRDERDDYF	NA	TRBV12-3/TRBV12-4	TRBD2	TRBJ2-1
TGTGCCAGCAGTTTAGTAGGGGAGACCTACGAGCAGTACTTC	CASSLVGETYEQYF	few	TRBV6-6	NA	TRBJ2-7
TGTGCCAGCAGCTTGGCCGTGAGCTCCCACAATCAGCCCCAGCATTTT	CASSLAVSSHNQPQHF	few	TRBV5-6	NA	TRBJ1-5
TGTGCCAGCAGTGATAGCCCCCCCCCCTCTACTCTCTATGGCTACACCTTC	CASSDSPPPSTLYGYTF	NA	TRBV7-9	NA	TRBJ1-2
TGTGCTAGTGGTACACAAGAGACCCAGTACTTC	CASGTQETQYF	many	TRBV12-5	NA	TRBJ2-5
TGTGCCAGCAGCCCCCACAGGGTCACCGGGGAGCTGTTTTTT	CASSPHRVTGELFF	NA	TRBV9	NA	TRBJ2-2
TGTGCCAGCAGTACACAGACAGGTGACACTGAAGCTTTCTTT	CASSTQTGDTEAFF	NA	TRBV7-8	NA	TRBJ1-1
TGCAGCGTCTCTACCGGGACTACGAACACCGGGGAGCTGTTTTTT	CSVSTGTTNTGELFF	many	TRBV29-1	TRBD2	TRBJ2-2
TGTGCCACCAGTGATTTGCACGGGTATGGCTACACCTTC	CATSDLHGYGYTF	NA	TRBV24-1	NA	TRBJ1-2
TGTGCCACCAGCAGCAGCGGGGGGGTCACCTACAATGAGCAGTTCTTC	CATSSSGGVTYNEQFF	NA	TRBV15	TRBD2	TRBJ2-1
TGTGCCACCCAGGACGGAACGAACACTGAAGCTTTCTTT	CATQDGTNTEAFF	NA	TRBV7-2	NA	TRBJ1-1
TGTGCCAGCAGTTTACGGACAGGGGCGAACACTGAAGCTTTCTTT	CASSLRTGANTEAFF	many	TRBV12-3/TRBV12-4	TRBD1	TRBJ1-1
TGTGCCATCAGTGACCACGTGGGTATCTCTGGAAACACCATATATTTT	CAISDHVGISGNTIYF	NA	TRBV10-3	NA	TRBJ1-3
TGTGCCAGCAGCTTCGCCTCTGGGGCCAACGTCCTGACTTTC	CASSFASGANVLTF	many	TRBV5-8	NA	TRBJ2-6